These T cell receptor beta chains were read from a single sample in a study of breast tumors, draining lymph nodes, adjacent tissues. TCRdb redid the calling of the multiplex PCR reads with MiXCR, one entry per CDR3 protein. The table includes roughly 80,000 distinct CDR3 sequences, roughly 19% detected once. Sequenced: axillary lymph node tissue. Source of these receptors: a female donor with breast cancer. Some clones in this sample may be carry-over from other donors' samples. Both conserved end residues are part of each CDR3. The order of the fields is J gene, clone size, V gene, CDR3 length, CDR3 protein. The size entry is marked missing in some rows and otherwise reads once, few, many or a size class.

TRBJ2-3,many,TRBV6-2/TRBV6-3,16,CASTLFGTSGTDTQYF
TRBJ2-3,NA,TRBV28,15,CASSFLAGVADTQYF
TRBJ1-6,many,TRBV7-8,16,CASSLGGRQGNSPLHF
TRBJ1-5,many,TRBV6-1,14,CASIPDRENQPQHF
TRBJ2-3,many,TRBV7-3,15,CASSSKRGHTDTQYF
TRBJ2-1,many,TRBV6-1,15,CASWGLTGPYNEQFF
TRBJ2-1,many,TRBV20-1,17,CSAIPGLAGGPIHEQFF
TRBJ1-6,many,TRBV5-1,15,CASSSQQGNNSPLHF
TRBJ2-7,many,TRBV7-9,14,CASSSWDREYEQYF
TRBJ2-3,NA,TRBV7-2,14,CVSSIGTPTDTQYF
TRBJ2-1,many,TRBV19,16,CASSRTSGSVYNEQFF
TRBJ2-1,many,TRBV10-2,16,CASSDRGTSGRFEQFF
TRBJ1-2,many,TRBV7-6,15,CASSPGGDSNYGYTF
TRBJ2-7,many,TRBV10-3,15,CATQAGLAGSYEQYF
TRBJ2-3,NA,TRBV28,17,CASSLGTSGKNTDTQYF
TRBJ1-3,NA,TRBV5-5,17,CASSFSGTDYSGNTIYF
TRBJ2-7,many,TRBV7-2,12,CASSFGLVEQYF
TRBJ1-2,NA,TRBV27,13,CASSLDRLAPYTF
TRBJ2-1,many,TRBV5-1,14,CASSLGDRGRGQFF
TRBJ2-3,many,TRBV19,14,CASKKTASTDTQYF
TRBJ1-2,many,TRBV12-3/TRBV12-4,13,CASSLRGARSYTF
TRBJ1-6,few,TRBV30,13,CAWSYSLNSPLHF
TRBJ1-2,many,TRBV12-3/TRBV12-4,12,CASSLRGHGYTF
TRBJ1-6,many,TRBV19,14,CASSEDRSNSPLHF
TRBJ2-3,NA,TRBV3-1,15,CASSHGGEDTDTQYF
TRBJ2-7,many,TRBV7-2,14,CASSAAGDVYEQYF
TRBJ2-7,NA,TRBV6-5,13,CASSPTPGGEQHF
TRBJ1-2,few,TRBV18,14,CASSPAREPYGYTF
TRBJ2-7,many,TRBV5-1,15,CASSLSGTSIEEQYF
TRBJ2-5,few,TRBV14,13,CASSIRGASTQYF
TRBJ1-5,many,TRBV19,14,CASRGQGTARPQHF
TRBJ1-3,many,TRBV11-2,14,CASSLGTSGNTIYF
TRBJ2-1,many,TRBV5-1,17,CASSLGPTSGIYNEQFF
TRBJ2-3,many,TRBV11-1,17,CASSLDGAGAGTDTQYF
TRBJ2-1,many,TRBV5-4,15,CASSLGTDRPQEQFF
TRBJ1-2,NA,TRBV4-2,15,CASSQESGHNYGYTF
TRBJ1-1,NA,TRBV29-1,14,CSVSEDLRRTEAFF
TRBJ2-1,few,TRBV11-2,18,CASSSRPIAGGKGNEQFF